Listed here is a single T cell receptor (beta chain). Antigen unknown. The DNA input per sorted-subset replicate PCR was roughly 0.2 ug, corresponding to around 28,000 T cell genomes. Here immunoSEQ multiplex PCR was the method, and the copy in TCRdb shows in-frame clones only, minus some. The sample contains hundreds of thousands of clones, 74% of which appear only once. The sample comes from a study of shared clonotypes between healthy human individuals. Study results and caveats: For sorted subsets, rarefaction showed incomplete sequencing despite large depth.

The CDR3 covers 15 residues. Germline V gene data show CDR1 as MNHEY and CDR2 as SMNVEV (reference sequence). Trimming cost V 10 bases and J 1 base; bases outside gene matches: 10. The sequencing sample was made of memory CD4+ T cells sorted from blood. Stated subset: CD45RA-negative fraction. The sequence was obtained from a woman in her twenties or thirties in good health. The chain has TRBV27 and TRBJ2-3, with 8 bases that match TRBD1. This CDR3 reads CATPPGTGRTDTQYF. DNA of the CDR3: TGTGCCACTCCCCCCGGGACAGGCCGCACAGATACGCAGTATTTT.